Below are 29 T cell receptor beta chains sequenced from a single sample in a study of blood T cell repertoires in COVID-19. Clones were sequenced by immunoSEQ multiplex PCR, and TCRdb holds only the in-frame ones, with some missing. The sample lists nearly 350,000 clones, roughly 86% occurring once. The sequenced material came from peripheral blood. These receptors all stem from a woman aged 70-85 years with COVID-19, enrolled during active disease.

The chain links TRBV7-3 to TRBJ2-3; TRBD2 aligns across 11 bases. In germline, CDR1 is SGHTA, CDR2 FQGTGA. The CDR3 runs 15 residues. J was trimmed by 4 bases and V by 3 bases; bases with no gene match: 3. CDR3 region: CASSFSGGASDTQYF. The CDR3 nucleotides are TGTGCCAGCAGCTTTAGCGGGGGGGCCTCAGATACGCAGTATTTT.

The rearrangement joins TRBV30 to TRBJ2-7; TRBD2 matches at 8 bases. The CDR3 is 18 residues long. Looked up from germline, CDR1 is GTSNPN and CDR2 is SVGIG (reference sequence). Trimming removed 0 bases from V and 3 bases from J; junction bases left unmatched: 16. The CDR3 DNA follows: TGTGCCTGGAGTGTACGGCATGGAGAAGCGGGGGAACACTACGAGCAGTACTTC. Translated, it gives CAWSVRHGEAGEHYEQYF.

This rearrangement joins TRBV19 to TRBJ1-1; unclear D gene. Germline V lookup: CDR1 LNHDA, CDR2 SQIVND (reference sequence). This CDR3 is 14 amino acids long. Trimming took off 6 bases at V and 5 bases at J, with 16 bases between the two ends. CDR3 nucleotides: TGTGCCAGTAGCCATTACCTAGGAGGGACTGAAGCTTTCTTT. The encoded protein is CASSHYLGGTEAFF.

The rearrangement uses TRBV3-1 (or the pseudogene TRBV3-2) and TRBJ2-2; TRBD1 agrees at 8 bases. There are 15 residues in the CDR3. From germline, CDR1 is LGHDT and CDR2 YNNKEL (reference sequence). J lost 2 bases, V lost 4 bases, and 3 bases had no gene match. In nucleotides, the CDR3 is TGTGCCAGCAGCCGAGGACAGGGTAACACCGGGGAGCTGTTTTTT. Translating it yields CASSRGQGNTGELFF.

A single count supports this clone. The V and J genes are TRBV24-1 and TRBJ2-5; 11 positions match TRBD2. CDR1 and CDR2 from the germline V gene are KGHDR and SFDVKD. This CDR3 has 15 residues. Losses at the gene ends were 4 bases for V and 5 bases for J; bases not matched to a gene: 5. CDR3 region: CATSDPRTSGETQYF. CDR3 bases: TGTGCCACCAGTGACCCCCGGACTAGCGGGGAGACCCAGTACTTC.

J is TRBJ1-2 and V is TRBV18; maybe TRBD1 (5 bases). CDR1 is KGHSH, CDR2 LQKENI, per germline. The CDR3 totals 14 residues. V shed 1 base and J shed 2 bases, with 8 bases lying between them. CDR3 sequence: CASSPQTDNYGYTF. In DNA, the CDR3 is TGTGCCAGCTCACCACAGACAGACAACTATGGCTACACCTTC.

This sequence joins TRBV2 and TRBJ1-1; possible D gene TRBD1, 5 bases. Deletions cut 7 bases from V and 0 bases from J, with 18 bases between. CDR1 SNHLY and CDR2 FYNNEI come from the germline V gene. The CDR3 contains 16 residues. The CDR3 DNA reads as TGTGCCAGCAAGGAAGGTTCAGGGATCATGAACACTGAAGCTTTCTTT. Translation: CASKEGSGIMNTEAFF.

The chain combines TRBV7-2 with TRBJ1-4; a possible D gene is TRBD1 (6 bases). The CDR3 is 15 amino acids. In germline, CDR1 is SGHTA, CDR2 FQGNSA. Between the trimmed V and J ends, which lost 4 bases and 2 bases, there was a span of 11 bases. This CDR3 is CASSSRQDTNEKLFF. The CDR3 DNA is TGTGCCAGCAGCTCTCGACAGGACACTAATGAAAAACTGTTTTTT.

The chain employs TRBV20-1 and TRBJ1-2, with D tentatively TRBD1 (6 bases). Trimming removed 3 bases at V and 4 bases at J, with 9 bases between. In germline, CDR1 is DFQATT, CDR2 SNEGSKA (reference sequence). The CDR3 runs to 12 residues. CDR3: CSASEGGYGYTF. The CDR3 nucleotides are TGCAGTGCTAGTGAGGGGGGCTATGGCTACACCTTC.

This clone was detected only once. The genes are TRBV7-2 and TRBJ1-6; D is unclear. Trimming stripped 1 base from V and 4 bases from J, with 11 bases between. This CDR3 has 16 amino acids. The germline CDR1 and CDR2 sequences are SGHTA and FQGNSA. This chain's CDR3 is CASSLEHGRYNSPLHF. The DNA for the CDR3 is TGTGCCAGCAGCTTAGAGCACGGTCGGTATAATTCACCCCTCCACTTT.

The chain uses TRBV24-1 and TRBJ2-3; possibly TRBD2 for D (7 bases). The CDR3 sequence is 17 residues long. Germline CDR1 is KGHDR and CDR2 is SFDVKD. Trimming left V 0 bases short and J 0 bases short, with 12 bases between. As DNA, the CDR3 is TGTGCCACCAGTGATTTGGGGGGGGCAGGTAGCACAGATACGCAGTATTTT. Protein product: CATSDLGGAGSTDTQYF.

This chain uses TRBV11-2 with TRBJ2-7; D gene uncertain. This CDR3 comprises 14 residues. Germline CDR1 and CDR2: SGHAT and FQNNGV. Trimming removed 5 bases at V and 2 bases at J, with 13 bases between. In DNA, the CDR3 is TGTGCCAGCAGCGCGTCCCGCGGTACCTACGAGCAGTACTTC. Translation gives CASSASRGTYEQYF.

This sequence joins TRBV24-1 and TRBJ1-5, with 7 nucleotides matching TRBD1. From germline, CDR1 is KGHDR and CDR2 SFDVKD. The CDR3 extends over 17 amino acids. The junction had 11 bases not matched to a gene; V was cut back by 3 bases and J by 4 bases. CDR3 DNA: TGTGCCACCAGTGATGCTAGGGGGCCCCCGAATAATCAGCCCCAGCATTTT. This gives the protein CATSDARGPPNNQPQHF.

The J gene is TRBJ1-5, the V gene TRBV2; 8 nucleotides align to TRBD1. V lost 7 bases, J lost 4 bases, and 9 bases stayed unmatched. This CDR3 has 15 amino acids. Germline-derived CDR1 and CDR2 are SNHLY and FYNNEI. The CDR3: CASNLDRALNQPQHF. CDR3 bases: TGTGCCAGCAACTTGGACAGGGCCCTAAATCAGCCCCAGCATTTT.

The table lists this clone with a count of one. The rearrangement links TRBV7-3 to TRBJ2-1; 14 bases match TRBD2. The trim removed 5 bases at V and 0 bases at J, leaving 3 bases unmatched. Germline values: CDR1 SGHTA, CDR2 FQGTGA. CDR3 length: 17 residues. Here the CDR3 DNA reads TGTGCCAGCAGCCTTGGACTAGCGGGGGGCTCCTACAATGAGCAGTTCTTC. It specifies CASSLGLAGGSYNEQFF.

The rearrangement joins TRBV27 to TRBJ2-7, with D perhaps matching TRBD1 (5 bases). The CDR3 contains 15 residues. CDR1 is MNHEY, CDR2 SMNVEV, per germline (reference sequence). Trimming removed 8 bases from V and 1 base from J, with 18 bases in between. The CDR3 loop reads CASRPPQPGSYEQYF. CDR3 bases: TGTGCCAGCCGACCCCCTCAGCCAGGGTCCTACGAGCAGTACTTC.

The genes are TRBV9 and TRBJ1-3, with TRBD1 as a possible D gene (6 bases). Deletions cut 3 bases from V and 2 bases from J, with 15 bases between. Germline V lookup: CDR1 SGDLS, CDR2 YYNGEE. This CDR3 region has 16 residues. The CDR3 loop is CASSALGGGPGNTIYF. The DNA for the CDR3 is TGTGCCAGCAGCGCCCTAGGGGGGGGACCTGGAAACACCATATATTTT.

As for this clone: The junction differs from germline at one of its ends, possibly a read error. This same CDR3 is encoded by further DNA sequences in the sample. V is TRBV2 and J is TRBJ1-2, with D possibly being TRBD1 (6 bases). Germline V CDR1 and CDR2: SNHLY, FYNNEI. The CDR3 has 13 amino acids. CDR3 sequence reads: CASSEGQSYGYTF. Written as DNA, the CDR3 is TGTGCCAGCAGCGAAGGACAGTCTTATGGCTACACCTTC.

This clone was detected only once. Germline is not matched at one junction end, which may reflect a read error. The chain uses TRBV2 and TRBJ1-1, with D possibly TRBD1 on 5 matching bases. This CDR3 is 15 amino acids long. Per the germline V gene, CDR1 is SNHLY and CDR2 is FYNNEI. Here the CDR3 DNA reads TGTGCCAGCAGCCAAACTTTCAGGGCCAACAATGAAGCTTTCTTT. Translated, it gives CASSQTFRANNEAFF.

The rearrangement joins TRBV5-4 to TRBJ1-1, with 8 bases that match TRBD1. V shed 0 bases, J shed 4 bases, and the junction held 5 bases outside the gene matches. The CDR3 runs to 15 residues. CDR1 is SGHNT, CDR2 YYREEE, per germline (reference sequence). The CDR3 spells CASSLADRGGTEAFF. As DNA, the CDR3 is TGTGCCAGCAGCTTGGCCGACAGGGGAGGCACTGAAGCTTTCTTT.

The CDR3 region is CASSQDWTRGGSPLHF. Here the CDR3 DNA reads TGTGCCAGCAGCCAAGATTGGACACGGGGAGGGTCACCCCTCCACTTT. The chain combines TRBV3-1 (or the pseudogene TRBV3-2) with TRBJ1-6; a possible D gene is TRBD1 (5 bases). This CDR3 comprises 16 residues. V was cut by 0 bases and J by 10 bases, with 16 bases left in between. The germline CDR1 and CDR2 sequences are LGHDT and YNNKEL (reference sequence).

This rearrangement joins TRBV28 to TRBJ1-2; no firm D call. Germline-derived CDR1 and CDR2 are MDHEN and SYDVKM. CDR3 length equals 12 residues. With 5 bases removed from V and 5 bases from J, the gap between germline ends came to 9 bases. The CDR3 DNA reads TGTGCCAGCAGTGTGAGGTTTTATGGCTACACCTTC. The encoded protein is CASSVRFYGYTF.

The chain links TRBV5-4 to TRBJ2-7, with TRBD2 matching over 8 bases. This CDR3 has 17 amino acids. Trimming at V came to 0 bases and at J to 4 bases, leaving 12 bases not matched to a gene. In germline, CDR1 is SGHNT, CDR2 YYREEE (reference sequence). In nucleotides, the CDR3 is TGTGCCAGCAGCTTGGAAAAGCGGGGGCCCACCTTTTACGAGCAGTACTTC. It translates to CASSLEKRGPTFYEQYF.

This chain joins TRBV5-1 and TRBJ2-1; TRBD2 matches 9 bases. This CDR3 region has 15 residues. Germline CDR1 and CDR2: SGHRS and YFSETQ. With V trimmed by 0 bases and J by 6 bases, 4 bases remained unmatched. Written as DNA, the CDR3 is TGCGCCAGCAGCTTGGTAGCGGGGGTCCGCAATGAGCAGTTCTTC. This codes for CASSLVAGVRNEQFF. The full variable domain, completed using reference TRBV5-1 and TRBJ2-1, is KAGVTQTPRYLIKTRGQQVTLSCSPISGHRSVSWYQQTPGQGLQFLFEYFSETQRNKGNFPGRFSGRQFSNSRSEMNVSTLELGDSALYLCASSLVAGVRNEQFFGPGTRLTVL.

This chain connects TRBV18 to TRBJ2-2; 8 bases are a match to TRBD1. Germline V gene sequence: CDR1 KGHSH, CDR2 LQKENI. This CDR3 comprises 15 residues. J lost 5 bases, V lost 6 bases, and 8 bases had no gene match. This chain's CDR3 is CASSVPQGATGELFF. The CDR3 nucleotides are TGTGCCAGCTCTGTCCCCCAGGGGGCGACCGGGGAGCTGTTTTTT.

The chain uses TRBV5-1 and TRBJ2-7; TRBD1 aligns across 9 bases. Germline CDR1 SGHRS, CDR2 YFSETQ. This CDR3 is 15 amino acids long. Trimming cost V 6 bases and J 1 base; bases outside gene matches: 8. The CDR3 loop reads CASKQGQGISYEQYF. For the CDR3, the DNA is TGCGCCAGCAAACAGGGACAGGGAATTTCCTACGAGCAGTACTTC.

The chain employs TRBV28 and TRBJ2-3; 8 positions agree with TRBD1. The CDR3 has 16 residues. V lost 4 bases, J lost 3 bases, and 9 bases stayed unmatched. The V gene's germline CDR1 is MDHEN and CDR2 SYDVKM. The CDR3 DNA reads TGTGCCAGCAGTTCACCAGGACAGGGTCAAACAGATACGCAGTATTTT. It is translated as CASSSPGQGQTDTQYF.

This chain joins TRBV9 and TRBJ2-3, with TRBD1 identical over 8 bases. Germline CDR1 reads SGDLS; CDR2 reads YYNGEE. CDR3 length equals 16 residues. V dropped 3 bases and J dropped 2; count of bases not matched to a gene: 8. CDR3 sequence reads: CASSGPRGLVTDTQYF. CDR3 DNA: TGTGCCAGCAGCGGACCCAGGGGGCTTGTCACAGATACGCAGTATTTT.

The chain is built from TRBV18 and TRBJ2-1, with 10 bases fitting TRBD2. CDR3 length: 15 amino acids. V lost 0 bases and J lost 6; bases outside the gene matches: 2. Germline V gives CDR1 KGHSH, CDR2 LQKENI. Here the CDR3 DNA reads TGTGCCAGCTCACCACCGGGACTAGCGTCCAATGAGCAGTTCTTC. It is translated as CASSPPGLASNEQFF.